Listed below are T cell receptor beta chains from one sample, sequenced in a study of PD-1 blockade in classical Hodgkin lymphoma. Assay used: immunoSEQ multiplex PCR; TCRdb lists only in-frame clones, some missing. Of nearly 100,000 clones listed, approximately 80% are singletons. This material consisted of peripheral blood mononuclear cells (PBMCs), taken at baseline. Source of these receptors: a human donor with classical Hodgkin lymphoma. CDR3s include the opening cysteine and the closing phenylalanine or tryptophan. The order of the fields is CDR3 length, D gene, V gene, J gene, clone size, CDR3 protein, CDR3 DNA. D genes are given only for firm matches. Clone size is given for some rows only: seen once, a few or many times, or a class if the clone is expanded.

cdr3_length: 17; d_call: NA; v_call: TRBV10-3; j_call: TRBJ2-7; clone_size: NA; cdr3_aa: CAIRALGGSGPNHEQYF; cdr3_nt: TGTGCCATCAGGGCCCTGGGGGGCAGCGGCCCTAACCACGAGCAGTACTTC
cdr3_length: 13; d_call: TRBD1; v_call: TRBV10-1; j_call: TRBJ2-1; clone_size: NA; cdr3_aa: CASSGQGHNEQFF; cdr3_nt: TGCGCCAGTTCGGGACAGGGGCACAATGAGCAGTTCTTC
cdr3_length: 16; d_call: TRBD1; v_call: TRBV6-1; j_call: TRBJ2-7; clone_size: NA; cdr3_aa: CASSADRGSGSYEQYF; cdr3_nt: TGTGCCAGCAGTGCGGACAGGGGTAGTGGCTCCTACGAGCAGTACTTC
cdr3_length: 15; d_call: TRBD2; v_call: TRBV5-6; j_call: TRBJ2-3; clone_size: NA; cdr3_aa: CASTQPGLQTDTQYF; cdr3_nt: TGTGCCAGCACTCAGCCGGGACTACAGACAGATACGCAGTATTTT
cdr3_length: 15; d_call: NA; v_call: TRBV7-2; j_call: TRBJ1-4; clone_size: NA; cdr3_aa: CASSLDTGGGEKLFF; cdr3_nt: TGTGCCAGCAGCTTAGATACCGGCGGGGGTGAAAAACTGTTTTTT
cdr3_length: 16; d_call: TRBD2; v_call: TRBV28; j_call: TRBJ2-3; clone_size: once; cdr3_aa: CASTFSSGRDTDTQYF; cdr3_nt: TGTGCCAGCACTTTCTCTAGCGGGAGGGATACAGATACGCAGTATTTT
cdr3_length: 15; d_call: NA; v_call: TRBV4-2; j_call: TRBJ1-1; clone_size: NA; cdr3_aa: CASSQDGGVGTEAFF; cdr3_nt: TGTGCCAGCAGCCAAGATGGGGGGGTGGGTACTGAAGCTTTCTTT
cdr3_length: 14; d_call: TRBD1; v_call: TRBV15; j_call: TRBJ1-2; clone_size: NA; cdr3_aa: CATRAGQGRGGYTF; cdr3_nt: TGTGCCACCAGGGCGGGACAGGGCCGGGGTGGCTACACCTTC
cdr3_length: 14; d_call: TRBD2; v_call: TRBV19; j_call: TRBJ2-3; clone_size: NA; cdr3_aa: CASSIAGGQDTQYF; cdr3_nt: TGTGCCAGTAGTATAGCGGGAGGCCAGGATACGCAGTATTTT
cdr3_length: 15; d_call: NA; v_call: TRBV30; j_call: TRBJ1-2; clone_size: NA; cdr3_aa: CAWSAGAGFGYGYTF; cdr3_nt: TGTGCCTGGAGTGCGGGGGCGGGTTTCGGCTATGGCTACACCTTC
cdr3_length: 12; d_call: NA; v_call: TRBV19; j_call: TRBJ1-1; clone_size: NA; cdr3_aa: CASSIIGREAFF; cdr3_nt: TGTGCCAGTAGTATCATTGGGAGAGAAGCTTTCTTT
cdr3_length: 16; d_call: NA; v_call: TRBV7-9; j_call: TRBJ1-1; clone_size: NA; cdr3_aa: CASSSQGFGTSTEAFF; cdr3_nt: TGTGCCAGCAGCTCGCAGGGGTTCGGGACAAGCACTGAAGCTTTCTTT
cdr3_length: 16; d_call: NA; v_call: TRBV7-6; j_call: TRBJ2-2; clone_size: once; cdr3_aa: CASSLESGLNTGELFF; cdr3_nt: TGTGCCAGCAGCTTAGAATCTGGCTTGAACACCGGGGAGCTGTTTTTT
cdr3_length: 14; d_call: NA; v_call: TRBV9; j_call: TRBJ2-4; clone_size: many; cdr3_aa: CASSVGQGRNIQYF; cdr3_nt: TGTGCCAGCAGCGTAGGTCAGGGTCGGAACATTCAGTACTTC
cdr3_length: 19; d_call: TRBD2; v_call: TRBV29-1; j_call: TRBJ2-1; clone_size: NA; cdr3_aa: CSVEGGLGTSGISYNEQFF; cdr3_nt: TGCAGCGTTGAAGGGGGGTTAGGGACTAGCGGGATCTCCTACAATGAGCAGTTCTTC
cdr3_length: 12; d_call: NA; v_call: TRBV5-8; j_call: TRBJ1-5; clone_size: few; cdr3_aa: CASSFWGQPQHF; cdr3_nt: TGTGCCAGCAGCTTTTGGGGTCAGCCCCAGCATTTT
cdr3_length: 16; d_call: NA; v_call: TRBV11-2; j_call: TRBJ2-4; clone_size: NA; cdr3_aa: CASSLDAGAPAGIQYF; cdr3_nt: TGTGCCAGCAGCTTAGATGCTGGCGCCCCGGCGGGCATTCAGTACTTC
cdr3_length: 14; d_call: NA; v_call: TRBV7-2; j_call: TRBJ2-5; clone_size: NA; cdr3_aa: CASSRDSTGETQYF; cdr3_nt: TGTGCCAGCAGCCGGGACTCAACGGGGGAGACCCAGTACTTC
cdr3_length: 18; d_call: TRBD2; v_call: TRBV5-1; j_call: TRBJ2-1; clone_size: once; cdr3_aa: CASSLGFGGSTAYNEQFF; cdr3_nt: TGCGCCAGCAGCTTGGGTTTCGGCGGGAGTACGGCGTACAATGAGCAGTTCTTC
cdr3_length: 14; d_call: NA; v_call: TRBV11-2; j_call: TRBJ2-5; clone_size: NA; cdr3_aa: CASSLVRVGETQYF; cdr3_nt: TGTGCCAGCAGCTTAGTGCGGGTAGGCGAGACCCAGTACTTC
cdr3_length: 15; d_call: NA; v_call: TRBV9; j_call: TRBJ2-7; clone_size: NA; cdr3_aa: CASSVEGQKRSEQYF; cdr3_nt: TGTGCCAGCAGCGTAGAGGGCCAGAAGAGGTCCGAGCAGTACTTC
cdr3_length: 14; d_call: NA; v_call: TRBV5-8; j_call: TRBJ2-6; clone_size: NA; cdr3_aa: CASSFTAGANVLTF; cdr3_nt: TGTGCCAGCAGCTTTACGGCTGGGGCCAACGTCCTGACTTTC
cdr3_length: 15; d_call: NA; v_call: TRBV11-3; j_call: TRBJ2-1; clone_size: NA; cdr3_aa: CASSSGTGGFDEQFF; cdr3_nt: TGTGCCAGCAGCTCCGGGACTGGGGGGTTCGATGAGCAGTTCTTC
cdr3_length: 15; d_call: TRBD1; v_call: TRBV7-2; j_call: TRBJ1-1; clone_size: NA; cdr3_aa: CASSFSGGTNTEAFF; cdr3_nt: TGTGCCAGCAGTTTCTCAGGGGGCACGAACACTGAAGCTTTCTTT
cdr3_length: 15; d_call: NA; v_call: TRBV27; j_call: TRBJ2-1; clone_size: NA; cdr3_aa: CASSWKGGGGGEQFF; cdr3_nt: TGTGCCAGCAGTTGGAAGGGAGGGGGTGGGGGTGAGCAGTTCTTC
cdr3_length: 21; d_call: NA; v_call: TRBV10-3; j_call: TRBJ1-2; clone_size: NA; cdr3_aa: CAISVLNSLPLVTQEKYGYTF; cdr3_nt: TGTGCCATCAGTGTTTTGAACAGCCTTCCTTTAGTTACCCAAGAAAAATATGGCTACACCTTC
cdr3_length: 16; d_call: TRBD2; v_call: TRBV10-1; j_call: TRBJ2-1; clone_size: NA; cdr3_aa: CASSDRGLATYNEQFF; cdr3_nt: TGCGCCAGCAGTGATCGCGGACTAGCGACGTACAATGAGCAGTTCTTC
cdr3_length: 18; d_call: TRBD1; v_call: TRBV5-1; j_call: TRBJ2-7; clone_size: NA; cdr3_aa: CASSSGTGIQFPRYEQYF; cdr3_nt: TGCGCCAGCAGCTCTGGGACAGGAATACAATTTCCCCGGTACGAGCAGTACTTC
cdr3_length: 13; d_call: NA; v_call: TRBV5-3; j_call: TRBJ2-1; clone_size: NA; cdr3_aa: CARSLTRVDEQFF; cdr3_nt: TGTGCCAGAAGCTTGACCAGGGTCGATGAGCAGTTCTTC
cdr3_length: 14; d_call: NA; v_call: TRBV9; j_call: TRBJ1-4; clone_size: NA; cdr3_aa: CASSPRGGNEKLFF; cdr3_nt: TGTGCCAGCAGCCCTAGAGGAGGGAATGAAAAACTGTTTTTT
cdr3_length: 17; d_call: TRBD2; v_call: TRBV4-1; j_call: TRBJ2-3; clone_size: NA; cdr3_aa: CASSQDSTSGRPDTQYF; cdr3_nt: TGCGCCAGCAGCCAAGATTCGACTAGCGGGAGACCAGATACGCAGTATTTT
cdr3_length: 15; d_call: TRBD1; v_call: TRBV5-1; j_call: TRBJ1-5; clone_size: NA; cdr3_aa: CASSLDGQGGQPQHF; cdr3_nt: TGCGCCAGCAGCCTTGACGGACAGGGGGGACAGCCCCAGCATTTT